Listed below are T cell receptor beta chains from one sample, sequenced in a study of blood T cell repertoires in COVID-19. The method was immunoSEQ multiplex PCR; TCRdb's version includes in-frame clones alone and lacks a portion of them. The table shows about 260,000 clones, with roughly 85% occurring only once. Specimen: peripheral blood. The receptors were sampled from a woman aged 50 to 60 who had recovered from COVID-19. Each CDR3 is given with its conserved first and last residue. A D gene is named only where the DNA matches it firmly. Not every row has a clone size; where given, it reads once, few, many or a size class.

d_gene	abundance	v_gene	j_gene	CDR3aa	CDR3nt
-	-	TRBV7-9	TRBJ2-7	CASSRGAALNPYEQYF	TGTGCCAGCAGCCGGGGGGCAGCACTAAACCCCTACGAGCAGTACTTC
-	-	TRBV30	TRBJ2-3	CAWSDSVRPSDTQYF	TGTGCCTGGTCAGACAGCGTGCGACCTTCAGATACGCAGTATTTT
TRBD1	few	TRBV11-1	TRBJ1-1	CASSPGTGARNTEAFF	TGTGCCAGCAGCCCGGGGACAGGGGCTAGGAACACTGAAGCTTTCTTT
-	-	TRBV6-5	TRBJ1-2	CASSYQGSDGYTF	TGTGCCAGCAGTTACCAGGGATCGGATGGCTACACCTTC
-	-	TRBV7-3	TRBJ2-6	CASSLTGSGANVLTF	TGTGCCAGCAGCTTAACCGGCTCTGGGGCCAACGTCCTGACTTTC
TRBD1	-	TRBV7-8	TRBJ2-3	CASSRDRGIDTQYF	TGTGCCAGCAGCCGGGACAGGGGAATAGATACGCAGTATTTT
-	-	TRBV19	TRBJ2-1	CASSIGRRDYNEQFF	TGTGCCAGTAGTATAGGCAGGAGGGACTACAATGAGCAGTTCTTC
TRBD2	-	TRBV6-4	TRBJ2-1	CASSATSGAYNEQFF	TGTGCCAGCAGTGCGACTAGCGGGGCTTACAATGAGCAGTTCTTC
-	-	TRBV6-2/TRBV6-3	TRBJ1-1	CASSESGRGGPNTEAFF	TGTGCCAGCAGTGAGTCCGGGAGGGGTGGTCCGAACACTGAAGCTTTCTTT
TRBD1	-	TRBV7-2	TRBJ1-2	CASSKGGQGVVYGYTF	TGTGCCAGCAGCAAAGGGGGACAGGGGGTTGTCTATGGCTACACCTTC
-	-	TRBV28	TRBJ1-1	CASSLGGRIAEAFF	TGTGCCAGCAGTTTGGGGGGAAGGATCGCTGAAGCTTTCTTT
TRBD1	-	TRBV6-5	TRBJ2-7	CASSPGTGVLEYF	TGTGCCAGCAGTCCCGGGACAGGGGTGTTGGAGTACTTC
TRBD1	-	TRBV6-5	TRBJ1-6	CASRQGASESPLHF	TGTGCCAGCAGACAGGGGGCCTCCGAGTCACCCCTCCACTTT
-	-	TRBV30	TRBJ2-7	CAWNRGGGYEQYF	TGTGCCTGGAACCGGGGAGGGGGCTACGAGCAGTACTTC
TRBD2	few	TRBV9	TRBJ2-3	CASSVVGGISTDTQYF	TGTGCCAGCAGCGTAGTCGGGGGGATAAGCACAGATACGCAGTATTTT
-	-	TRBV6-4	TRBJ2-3	CASSDSGIGNTDTQYF	TGTGCCAGCAGTGACTCGGGTATCGGGAACACAGATACGCAGTATTTT